The 28 T cell receptor beta chains in this list originate from one sample, sequenced in a study of T-cell reconstitution after alpha-beta-depleted transplantation in children. Preparation of the TCRbeta library involved a method that used unique molecular identifiers. TCRdb reprocessed the PCR reads with MiXCR, giving one entry per CDR3 protein. Of 85,000 to 120,000 distinct CDR3 sequences in the sample, under 9% were seen once. The sequenced sample was PBMCs, obtained before TCRalphabeta/CD19-depleted stem cell transplant. The receptors come from a boy younger than 10 with acute lymphoblastic leukemia, due to receive a stem cell transplant.

This rearrangement joins TRBV4-1 to TRBJ2-7; no clear D gene. The CDR3 runs to 11 residues. Trimming took 0 bases from V and 6 from J, leaving 3 bases between them. CDR1 MGHRA and CDR2 YSYEKL come from the germline V gene. Here the CDR3 reads CASSQDREQYF. The CDR3 bases are TGCGCCAGCAGCCAAGATCGCGAGCAGTACTTC.

In this sample, this clonotype turned up many times. Relative to the germline gene, one junction end is altered; a read error may explain this. J is TRBJ1-1 and V is TRBV6-1; D may be TRBD1 (5 bases). The CDR3 runs 13 residues. Germline CDR1 reads MNHNS; CDR2 reads SASEGT. As DNA, the CDR3 is TGTGCCAGCAGAGAGACAGTGAAGACTGAAGCTTTCTTT. Encoded protein: CASRETVKTEAFF.

This clonotype occurred a few times. This rearrangement joins TRBV7-2 to TRBJ2-7, with D possibly being TRBD1 (8 bases). The germline V gene encodes CDR1 SGHTA and CDR2 FQGNSA. This CDR3 region has 15 residues. Deletions cut 2 bases from V and 1 base from J, with 12 bases between. The CDR3 region has the DNA TGTGCCAGCAGCTTAAACAGGGGGGGATCCTACGAGCAGTACTTC. Its protein is CASSLNRGGSYEQYF.

There are many counts of this clonotype. V usage is TRBV5-1 and J usage is TRBJ1-6; tentatively, D is TRBD1 (5 bases). With 4 bases removed from V and 7 bases from J, the gap between germline ends came to 15 bases. CDR3 length: 15 residues. Germline lookup yields CDR1 SGHRS and CDR2 YFSETQ. CDR3 residues: CASSPGDRHNSPLHF. CDR3 bases: TGCGCCAGCAGCCCAGGAGACAGACACAATTCACCCCTCCACTTT.

This clonotype was counted ten times or more. This chain links TRBV27 with TRBJ1-6, with TRBD1 as a possible D gene (5 bases). This CDR3 comprises 15 residues. Germline V CDR1 and CDR2: MNHEY, SMNVEV (reference sequence). Trimming pared 3 bases from V and 7 bases from J, leaving 13 bases between. CDR3 coding DNA: TGTGCCAGCAGTTTGTACGACAGACCAAATTCACCCCTCCACTTT. Its protein is CASSLYDRPNSPLHF.

V and J are TRBV19 and TRBJ1-2; perhaps TRBD1 as D (5 bases). Germline values: CDR1 LNHDA, CDR2 SQIVND (reference sequence). CDR3 length equals 16 residues. Trimming left V 5 bases short and J 2 bases short, with 18 bases between. The CDR3 nucleotides are TGTGCCAGTAGTGATCCCGGGACCGAGCCGAACTATGGCTACACCTTC. Its protein is CASSDPGTEPNYGYTF.

This clonotype was counted a few times. V and J are TRBV20-1 and TRBJ2-2; a possible D gene is TRBD2 (6 bases). CDR1 and CDR2 from the germline V gene are DFQATT and SNEGSKA (reference sequence). The CDR3 extends over 14 amino acids. Trimming removed 3 bases from V and 2 bases from J, with 10 bases in between. Written as DNA, the CDR3 is TGCAGTGCTAGCGCGGGGAGAAACACCGGGGAGCTGTTTTTT. This codes for CSASAGRNTGELFF.

This clonotype was seen many times. The chain links TRBV18 to TRBJ2-1, with D possibly being TRBD1 (5 bases). The CDR3 length is 14 residues. Trimming removed 1 base from V and 6 bases from J, with 10 bases in between. From germline, CDR1 is KGHSH and CDR2 LQKENI. CDR3 DNA: TGTGCCAGCTCACCACAGGGGTGGATCAATGAGCAGTTCTTC. Protein: CASSPQGWINEQFF.

This clonotype was observed a handful of times. The chain couples TRBV7-2 to TRBJ1-2; D remains ambiguous. Trimming shortened V by 1 base and J by 6 bases, and 15 bases separated the two germline ends. Germline CDR1 SGHTA, CDR2 FQGNSA. CDR3 length: 15 residues. This chain's CDR3 is CASSLVGFPDDGYTF. The CDR3 coding sequence is TGTGCCAGCAGCTTAGTGGGCTTTCCGGACGATGGCTACACCTTC.

This clonotype was detected a few times. The J gene is TRBJ2-7, the V gene TRBV4-2, with 11 bases fitting TRBD2. CDR3 length equals 18 residues. Germline V gene lookup returns CDR1 LGHNA and CDR2 YNFKEQ. V shed 4 bases, J shed 0 bases, and the junction held 11 bases outside the gene matches. The chain's CDR3 is CASSPWASGGPSSYEQYF. In nucleotides, the CDR3 is TGTGCCAGCAGCCCGTGGGCTAGCGGGGGGCCCTCCTCCTACGAGCAGTACTTC.

The rearrangement uses TRBV11-2 and TRBJ2-5; 7 bases line up with TRBD1. Germline trimming cut 1 base from V and 0 bases from J; bases unmatched to any gene: 11. CDR3 length: 18 residues. Germline V CDR1 and CDR2: SGHAT, FQNNGV. Here the CDR3 reads CASSLGPWQGVNQETQYF. Here the CDR3 DNA reads TGTGCCAGCAGCTTAGGACCCTGGCAGGGGGTTAACCAAGAGACCCAGTACTTC.

This clonotype has a handful of counts. The chain recombines TRBV6-2 or TRBV6-3 with TRBJ2-1, with 9 bases lining up with TRBD2. Germline loops: CDR1 MNHEY, CDR2 SVGEGT. The CDR3 runs 15 residues. J was trimmed by 6 bases and V by 9 bases; bases with no gene match: 12. The CDR3, as DNA: TGTGCCAGTCACTCTGGCGGGGGGGCCGCCAATGAGCAGTTCTTC. It codes for CASHSGGGAANEQFF.

The genes are TRBV25-1 and TRBJ1-4, with 10 bases identical to TRBD1. CDR1 MGHDK and CDR2 SYGVNS come from the germline V gene. Trimming took 4 bases from V and 6 from J; bases not matched to a gene: 8. The CDR3 has 16 residues. The CDR3, as DNA: TGTGCCAGCAGTGTACTTTCCGGGACAGGGGATGAAAAACTGTTTTTT. It codes for CASSVLSGTGDEKLFF.

In its sample, this clonotype was seen many times. The chain links TRBV24-1 to TRBJ2-2; no firm D call. CDR3 length: 13 residues. Germline lookup yields CDR1 KGHDR and CDR2 SFDVKD. V lost 1 base and J 4 bases, leaving 3 bases between the germline ends. This chain's CDR3 is CATSDFVTGELFF. The DNA of the CDR3 is TGTGCCACCAGTGATTTCGTCACCGGGGAGCTGTTTTTT.

In its sample, this clonotype was seen a few times. The V and J genes are TRBV20-1 and TRBJ2-4; tentatively, D is TRBD2 (6 bases). CDR3 length: 16 amino acids. The germline V gene has CDR1 DFQATT and CDR2 SNEGSKA (reference sequence). Trimming pared 3 bases from V and 1 base from J, leaving 16 bases between. For the CDR3, the DNA is TGCAGTGCTAGTCGGGGGATTGGGGCGGCCAAAAACATTCAGTACTTC. Its protein is CSASRGIGAAKNIQYF.

This clonotype was counted only a few times. The chain couples TRBV7-9 to TRBJ2-4, with D uncertain. CDR3 length: 15 amino acids. Germline V CDR1 and CDR2: SEHNR, FQNEAQ (reference sequence). Trimming removed 5 bases at V and 2 bases at J, with 13 bases between. The CDR3 nucleotides read TGTGCCAGCAGCCTCATGTCGGGTACCAAAAACATTCAGTACTTC. Translating it yields CASSLMSGTKNIQYF.

This clonotype was counted only a few times. The V and J genes are TRBV28 and TRBJ1-1, with TRBD1 as a possible D gene (5 bases). The germline V gene has CDR1 MDHEN and CDR2 SYDVKM. The V end lost 7 bases, the J end lost 1 base, and 13 bases lay between the germline ends. The CDR3 covers 14 residues. CDR3: CASIPPGGNTEAFF. The CDR3 nucleotides read TGTGCCAGCATCCCCCCTGGGGGGAACACTGAAGCTTTCTTT.

In this sample, this clonotype turned up many times. One end of the junction fails to match germline, which may point to a read error. V gene TRBV7-6 combines with J gene TRBJ2-3; D might be TRBD1 or TRBD2, each matching 6 bases. This CDR3 region has 17 residues. The germline CDR1 and CDR2 sequences are SGHVS and FNYEAQ. The CDR3 sequence: CACSGPSWGRGTDTQYF. CDR3 in DNA: TGTGCCTGCAGCGGGCCCAGTTGGGGGCGCGGCACAGATACGCAGTATTTT.

This clonotype was detected ten times or more. The chain couples TRBV20-1 to TRBJ1-1, with a weak D call TRBD1 (5 bases). V lost 7 bases and J lost 4, with 13 bases in between. Germline CDR1 and CDR2: DFQATT and SNEGSKA (reference sequence). The CDR3 spans 12 residues. DNA of the CDR3: TGCAGTGTAACACGGGGGGGCACTGAAGCTTTCTTT. Translation gives CSVTRGGTEAFF.

This clonotype was counted only a few times. V gene TRBV20-1 combines with J gene TRBJ2-5; D gene unclear. The CDR3 contains 12 residues. Looked up from germline, CDR1 is DFQATT and CDR2 is SNEGSKA (reference sequence). V was cut by 5 bases and J by 1 base, with 8 bases left in between. The CDR3, as DNA: TGCAGTGCTCTCCCTGCCCAAGAGACCCAGTACTTC. It encodes CSALPAQETQYF.

This clonotype was detected many times. This sequence joins TRBV10-2 and TRBJ2-3; D not resolved. The V gene lost 6 bases and the J gene lost 6 bases, with 7 bases spanning the gap. The length of the CDR3 is 11 residues. Germline CDR1 is WSHSY and CDR2 is SAAADI. The DNA for the CDR3 is TGCGCCAGCAGCAAGATTGATACGCAGTATTTT. This gives the protein CASSKIDTQYF.

The chain employs TRBV20-1 and TRBJ2-3; tentatively, D is TRBD2 (7 bases). This CDR3 is built from 14 residues. The V end was cut by 3 bases, the J end by 2 bases, with 12 bases between. Per the germline V gene, CDR1 is DFQATT and CDR2 is SNEGSKA (reference sequence). The CDR3 nucleotides are TGCAGTGCTAGTCGGGGGGCAGACACAGATACGCAGTATTTT. Protein: CSASRGADTDTQYF.

Ten or more counts support this clonotype. The chain couples TRBV7-2 to TRBJ2-3, with D perhaps matching TRBD2 (5 bases). The CDR3 has 13 residues. CDR1 is SGHTA, CDR2 FQGNSA, per germline. V shed 1 base and J shed 10 bases, with 12 bases lying between them. The CDR3 here is CASSLGTRAPQYF. CDR3 coding DNA: TGTGCCAGCAGCTTAGGAACTAGGGCCCCGCAGTATTTT.

This clonotype was seen at least ten times. The rearrangement links TRBV18 to TRBJ2-7; 8 bases are shared with TRBD1. This CDR3 has 16 residues. The V gene's germline CDR1 is KGHSH and CDR2 LQKENI. The V and J ends lost 3 bases and 3 bases, in that order; junction bases with no gene match: 10. CDR3 amino acids: CASSPRGQGGGYEQYF. The CDR3 DNA reads TGTGCCAGCTCACCCCGTGGACAGGGTGGTGGCTACGAGCAGTACTTC. Complete variable domain (other parts from reference TRBV18 and TRBJ2-7): NAGVMQNPRHLVRRRGQEARLRCSPMKGHSHVYWYRQLPEEGLKFMVYLQKENIIDESGMPKERFSAEFPKEGPSILRIQQVVRGDSAAYFCASSPRGQGGGYEQYFGPGTRLTVT.

In this sample, this clonotype turned up a few times. CDR3 bases: TGTGCCAGCAGTGACTCGGGTGAATCTGAAGCTTTCTTT. Its protein product is CASSDSGESEAFF. This chain links TRBV6-4 with TRBJ1-1, with D unresolved. The CDR3 contains 13 residues. CDR1 is MRHNA and CDR2 is SNTAGT in the germline V gene. V was pared by 0 bases and J by 6 bases, with 8 bases between.

This clonotype was picked up many times. The genes are TRBV2 and TRBJ2-1; maybe TRBD2 (7 bases). CDR3 size: 16 residues. Trimming left V 4 bases short and J 9 bases short, with 22 bases between. CDR1 is SNHLY and CDR2 is FYNNEI in the germline V gene. The CDR3 bases are TGTGCCAGCAGTGGTGCGTTTCGGGGGGCCCTCGGTGAGCAGTTCTTC. This gives the protein CASSGAFRGALGEQFF.

The sample holds many counts of this clonotype. The chain joins TRBV5-1 to TRBJ1-6, with 12 bases identical to TRBD1. Germline CDR1 is SGHRS and CDR2 is YFSETQ. The CDR3 length is 15 residues. Trimming took 0 bases from V and 10 from J; bases not matched to a gene: 2. This CDR3 reads CASSLAGTGGSPLHF. The DNA of the CDR3 is TGCGCCAGCAGCTTGGCCGGGACAGGGGGCTCACCCCTCCACTTT.

This chain links TRBV6-1 with TRBJ1-2; TRBD1 aligns across 8 bases. V trimming: 0 bases; J trimming: 12 bases; junction bases outside the gene matches: 6. The CDR3 runs 13 residues. The germline gives CDR1 MNHNS, CDR2 SASEGT. The CDR3 sequence is CASSEAVQGEDTF. CDR3 DNA: TGTGCCAGCAGTGAAGCCGTACAGGGGGAAGACACCTTC.